The 28 T cell receptor beta chains given below trace back to one sample, sequenced in a study of blood T cell repertoires in COVID-19. Libraries were prepared by immunoSEQ multiplex PCR; TCRdb keeps only in-frame clonotypes and omits some of them. The sample shows about 120,000 clones, approximately 80% of them seen only once. Sequencing was done on a sample of peripheral blood. These receptors originate from a man aged 40-49 years with active or convalescent COVID-19.

A single count supports this clone. The genes are TRBV4-3 and TRBJ1-2; D perhaps matches TRBD1 (5 bases). The V gene's germline CDR1 is LGHNA and CDR2 YSLEER. Between the trimmed V and J ends, which lost 1 base and 1 base, there was a span of 13 bases. This CDR3 contains 16 residues. The CDR3 reads CASSQGKGIYNYGYTF. CDR3 in DNA: TGCGCCAGCAGCCAAGGAAAGGGGATTTATAACTATGGCTACACCTTC.

The V and J genes are TRBV24-1 and TRBJ1-5; the D is unclear. Trimming removed 4 bases from V and 5 bases from J, with 8 bases in between. This CDR3 contains 13 residues. Germline V gives CDR1 KGHDR, CDR2 SFDVKD. The CDR3 nucleotides read TGTGCCACCAGTGAAGACAAGGATCAGCCCCAGCATTTT. Translating it yields CATSEDKDQPQHF.

The chain uses TRBV7-2 and TRBJ2-5, with 9 bases aligning to TRBD2. The CDR3 runs 16 residues. J gave up 4 bases and V 2 bases, and 8 bases lay outside the gene matches. Germline-derived CDR1 and CDR2 are SGHTA and FQGNSA. The chain's CDR3 is CASSLRPSGIVETQYF. The CDR3 coding sequence is TGTGCCAGCAGCTTAAGGCCTAGCGGGATAGTAGAGACCCAGTACTTC. The variable domain in full, completed from reference TRBV7-2 and TRBJ2-5, reads GAGVSQSPSNKVTEKGKDVELRCDPISGHTALYWYRQSLGQGLEFLIYFQGNSAPDKSGLPSDRFSAERTGGSVSTLTIQRTQQEDSAVYLCASSLRPSGIVETQYFGPGTRLLVL.

The rearrangement uses TRBV6-5 and TRBJ1-2; possible D gene TRBD1, 6 bases. This CDR3 has 12 amino acids. Trimming removed 6 bases from V and 2 bases from J, with 7 bases in between. Germline V gives CDR1 MNHEY, CDR2 SVGAGI. CDR3 nucleotides: TGTGCCAGCAGACAGGGAAACTATGGCTACACCTTC. It translates to CASRQGNYGYTF.

The rearrangement links TRBV5-5 to TRBJ1-2; 9 positions match TRBD1. Germline CDR1 reads SGHKS; CDR2 reads YYEKEE (reference sequence). This CDR3 comprises 14 residues. Trimming at V came to 4 bases and at J to 2 bases, leaving 3 bases not matched to a gene. CDR3 residues: CASSPGQGNYGYTF. CDR3 nucleotides: TGTGCCAGCAGCCCGGGACAGGGAAACTATGGCTACACCTTC.

For the CDR3, the DNA is TGTGCCAGCAGCCCGGGGGGGGAGTGGGAGACCCAGTACTTC. The encoded protein is CASSPGGEWETQYF. The chain recombines TRBV5-4 with TRBJ2-5; 8 nucleotides match TRBD2. The CDR3 has 14 residues. CDR1 and CDR2 (germline): SGHNT, YYREEE (reference sequence). The J segment lost 5 bases and the V segment lost 4 bases, leaving 7 bases of the junction unmatched.

The chain combines TRBV18 with TRBJ2-1; unclear D gene. The CDR3 has 12 amino acids. CDR1 KGHSH and CDR2 LQKENI come from the germline V gene. V shed 6 bases and J shed 5 bases, with 8 bases lying between them. The CDR3 loop reads CASSSSDNEQFF. The DNA for the CDR3 is TGTGCCAGCTCCAGTTCCGACAATGAGCAGTTCTTC.

This chain joins TRBV13 and TRBJ1-4; 9 positions match TRBD1. V lost 5 bases and J lost 10; bases outside the gene matches: 5. The CDR3 has 13 residues. From germline, CDR1 is PRHDT and CDR2 FYEKMQ (reference sequence). The CDR3 is CASSPQGARKLFF. CDR3 bases: TGTGCCAGCAGCCCACAGGGGGCGCGAAAACTGTTTTTT.

This clone was detected a few times. The chain combines TRBV28 with TRBJ1-2, with TRBD1 identical over 12 bases. This CDR3 has 15 residues. Per germline, CDR1 MDHEN and CDR2 SYDVKM. The V segment lost 3 bases and the J segment 6 bases; nucleotides outside the gene matches: 5. As DNA, the CDR3 is TGTGCCAGCAGTTTTGTGGGACAGGGGGCGAATGGCTACACCTTC. Its protein is CASSFVGQGANGYTF.

The chain employs TRBV7-2 and TRBJ1-1, with D possibly being TRBD1 (5 bases). Germline-derived CDR1 and CDR2 are SGHTA and FQGNSA. The CDR3 loop spans 14 amino acids. V was pared by 1 base and J by 0 bases, with 6 bases between. CDR3 bases: TGTGCCAGCAGCTTAGACAGGTTGAACACTGAAGCTTTCTTT. It yields the protein CASSLDRLNTEAFF.

This clone was found once. This chain joins TRBV11-3 and TRBJ2-5, with TRBD2 matching over 11 bases. The CDR3 spans 16 residues. The V gene's germline CDR1 is SGHNT and CDR2 YENEEA. Trimming took 1 base from V and 1 from J; bases not matched to a gene: 2. The CDR3 reads CASSLVLAGGQETQYF. CDR3 sequence (DNA): TGTGCCAGCAGCTTAGTGCTAGCGGGGGGCCAAGAGACCCAGTACTTC.

This clone was observed once. The chain couples TRBV19 to TRBJ1-4; D gene uncertain. This CDR3 spans 15 amino acids. V dropped 4 bases and J dropped 7 bases, with 16 bases sitting between them. The V gene's germline CDR1 is LNHDA and CDR2 SQIVND (reference sequence). This chain's CDR3 is CASSTQEGGSEKLFF. The CDR3 DNA reads as TGTGCCAGTAGTACCCAAGAGGGTGGGAGTGAAAAACTGTTTTTT.

The J gene is TRBJ2-1, the V gene TRBV19; weak D call: TRBD2 (8 bases). Trimming removed 4 bases at V and 9 bases at J, with 16 bases between. The CDR3 runs to 14 residues. Germline-derived CDR1 and CDR2 are LNHDA and SQIVND (reference sequence). In nucleotides, the CDR3 is TGTGCCAGTAGTACCTCGGGAGGGGGCCGTGAGCAGTTCTTC. Protein product: CASSTSGGGREQFF.

The rearrangement joins TRBV11-2 to TRBJ2-1; 8 bases are shared with TRBD2. V lost 3 bases and J lost 5; bases outside the gene matches: 9. The V gene's germline CDR1 is SGHAT and CDR2 FQNNGV. CDR3 length: 16 residues. This CDR3 reads CASSFLISGVDNEQFF. The CDR3 DNA reads as TGTGCCAGCAGCTTCCTGATTAGCGGGGTTGACAATGAGCAGTTCTTC.

The V and J genes are TRBV10-3 and TRBJ2-7, with 7 positions matching TRBD1. Germline loops: CDR1 ENHRY, CDR2 SYGVKD. The V and J ends lost 8 bases and 0 bases, in that order; junction bases with no gene match: 4. The CDR3 sequence is 13 residues long. The CDR3 DNA sequence: TGTGCCATCGGACAGGCGAGCTCCTACGAGCAGTACTTC. Amino acids: CAIGQASSYEQYF.

The chain is built from TRBV7-9 and TRBJ2-7; TRBD1 aligns across 7 bases. Trimming cost V 5 bases and J 4 bases; bases outside gene matches: 8. This CDR3 region has 14 residues. Germline V gives CDR1 SEHNR, CDR2 FQNEAQ (reference sequence). The CDR3 is CASSIQGIGYEQYF. The CDR3, as DNA: TGTGCCAGCAGCATACAGGGGATAGGATACGAGCAGTACTTC. The complete variable domain, with remaining parts taken from reference TRBV7-9 and TRBJ2-7, reads DTGVSQNPRHKITKRGQNVTFRCDPISEHNRLYWYRQTLGQGPEFLTYFQNEAQLEKSRLLSDRFSAERPKGSFSTLEIQRTEQGDSAMYLCASSIQGIGYEQYFGPGTRLTVT.

The V call is TRBV5-4, the J call TRBJ2-7; TRBD2 aligns across 8 bases. The CDR3 contains 15 residues. The ends lost 6 bases at V and 6 bases at J; junction bases unmatched: 14. CDR1 and CDR2 from the germline V gene are SGHNT and YYREEE (reference sequence). This chain's CDR3 is CASTAGTSLGIEQYF. The CDR3, as DNA: TGTGCCAGCACCGCCGGGACTAGTCTTGGAATCGAGCAGTACTTC.

The V and J genes are TRBV28 and TRBJ1-5, with D hard to call. V was cut by 3 bases and J by 7 bases, with 13 bases left in between. Germline V lookup: CDR1 MDHEN, CDR2 SYDVKM. The CDR3 is 14 residues long. The CDR3, as DNA: TGTGCCAGCAGTTTTGAAAGCGGAGGGCAGCCCCAGCATTTT. Amino acid sequence: CASSFESGGQPQHF.

The chain couples TRBV18 to TRBJ1-2, with D perhaps matching TRBD1 (6 bases). Germline assignment: CDR1 KGHSH and CDR2 LQKENI. V lost 6 bases and J 8 bases, leaving 19 bases between the germline ends. This CDR3 is built from 14 residues. CDR3 bases: TGTGCCAGCTCTCCGAGACAGGACCCTCGGGGCTACACCTTC. It is translated as CASSPRQDPRGYTF.

The chain carries TRBV11-2 and TRBJ2-3; a possible D gene is TRBD2 (6 bases). The CDR3 runs to 16 residues. Trimming pared 0 bases from V and 0 bases from J, leaving 10 bases between. CDR1 and CDR2 (germline): SGHAT, FQNNGV. CDR3 protein: CASSLDGGASTDTQYF. CDR3 sequence (DNA): TGTGCCAGCAGCTTAGATGGCGGGGCTAGCACAGATACGCAGTATTTT.

The V gene is TRBV10-3, the J gene TRBJ2-4, with 10 bases matching TRBD1. V shed 5 bases and J 3 bases; nucleotides not matched to a gene: 10. The length of the CDR3 is 17 residues. Germline loops: CDR1 ENHRY, CDR2 SYGVKD. The chain's CDR3 is CAISKTGTGVDKNIQYF. The CDR3 nucleotides are TGTGCCATCAGTAAAACCGGGACAGGGGTTGACAAAAACATTCAGTACTTC.

The genes are TRBV6-2 or TRBV6-3 and TRBJ2-3; D remains ambiguous. The CDR3 length is 14 residues. V dropped 0 bases and J dropped 14 bases, with 18 bases sitting between them. Germline V CDR1 and CDR2: MNHEY, SVGEGT. The CDR3 is CASSYSRPHNLVYF. The CDR3 nucleotides are TGTGCCAGCAGTTACTCGAGGCCCCACAATCTTGTGTATTTT.

This chain joins TRBV5-1 and TRBJ2-7; TRBD1 matches 11 bases. With 4 bases clipped from V and 6 bases from J, the junction kept 9 bases outside the gene matches. Germline-derived CDR1 and CDR2 are SGHRS and YFSETQ. The CDR3 sequence is 15 residues long. The CDR3 DNA reads TGCGCCAGCAGCCCAAGGACAGGGGGCTCTGGCGAGCAGTACTTC. It specifies CASSPRTGGSGEQYF. Full variable domain (remainder filled in from reference TRBV5-1 and TRBJ2-7): KAGVTQTPRYLIKTRGQQVTLSCSPISGHRSVSWYQQTPGQGLQFLFEYFSETQRNKGNFPGRFSGRQFSNSRSEMNVSTLELGDSALYLCASSPRTGGSGEQYFGPGTRLTVT.

This clone was recorded at least ten times. The CDR3 is CASSLGPGQGSYEQYF. The CDR3 nucleotides are TGTGCCAGCAGCTTAGGACCGGGACAGGGCTCGTACGAGCAGTACTTC. The genes are TRBV7-9 and TRBJ2-7; the match to TRBD1 covers 9 bases. The CDR3 covers 16 residues. The V segment lost 1 base and the J segment 4 bases; nucleotides outside the gene matches: 8. From germline, CDR1 is SEHNR and CDR2 FQNEAQ (reference sequence).

V gene TRBV4-1 combines with J gene TRBJ2-7; 8 bases map to TRBD2. Trimming cost V 6 bases and J 5 bases; bases outside gene matches: 9. Germline-derived CDR1 and CDR2 are MGHRA and YSYEKL. This CDR3 is built from 14 residues. The CDR3: CASSRILAVDEQYF. The CDR3 nucleotides are TGCGCCAGCAGTCGCATACTAGCGGTAGACGAGCAGTACTTC.

This sequence joins TRBV14 and TRBJ1-2, with D perhaps matching TRBD1 (5 bases). The V gene lost 4 bases and the J gene lost 2 bases, with 8 bases spanning the gap. This CDR3 region has 13 residues. Germline V gene sequence: CDR1 SGHDN, CDR2 FVKESK. The CDR3, as DNA: TGTGCCAGCAGCCCGGCAGGGAACTATGGCTACACCTTC. This encodes CASSPAGNYGYTF.

This rearrangement joins TRBV27 to TRBJ2-3; weak D call: TRBD1 (5 bases). The V gene's germline CDR1 is MNHEY and CDR2 SMNVEV (reference sequence). This CDR3 is built from 17 residues. The V gene lost 3 bases and the J gene lost 3 bases, with 19 bases spanning the gap. In nucleotides, the CDR3 is TGTGCCAGCAGTTTTTTGTCGGCAGGGTCGAAGACAGATACGCAGTATTTT. Residues: CASSFLSAGSKTDTQYF.

This clone was counted a single time. The CDR3 sequence is CASSLSGFGNTIYF. In DNA form, the CDR3 reads TGTGCCAGCAGCTTATCAGGGTTCGGAAACACCATATATTTT. The gene calls are TRBV7-9 and TRBJ1-3; a possible D gene is TRBD1 (5 bases). Germline V gene sequence: CDR1 SEHNR, CDR2 FQNEAQ (reference sequence). Trimming took 2 bases from V and 4 from J, leaving 9 bases between them. The length of the CDR3 is 14 residues.